This T cell receptor (beta chain) was found in a study of cytomegalovirus exposure and HLA in healthy donors. Study at large: Roughly 85 million unique TCRs from HLA-typed donors made up an early data release.

This CDR3 comprises 14 residues. Germline trimming cut 3 bases from V and 7 bases from J; bases unmatched to any gene: 6. Germline CDR1 reads PRHDT; CDR2 reads FYEKMQ (reference sequence). Study-wide results and caveats: With DRB1 most and HLA-C fewest, TCR association rates differed between HLA loci in a later analysis.

13 Jbeta primers and 60 Vbeta primers were used for the PCR. Original data processing: As a later analysis found, there were roughly 80 million unique TCR beta chains, of which around 9.9 million were shared. Libraries were prepared by immunoSEQ multiplex PCR; TCRdb keeps only in-frame clonotypes and omits some of them. V, J and clone size reflect that table, while D and trimming were determined from the DNA. The table lists roughly 150,000 clones, about 75% of them singletons, with under 3% in the top ten. Worth noting for this clone: Its cognate antigen is unknown.

The receptor comes from a woman in her forties or fifties in good health and CMV-seropositive. The V call is TRBV13, the J call TRBJ2-7; 10 nucleotides agree with TRBD1. Input material: PBMCs. CDR3 DNA: TGTGCCAGCAGCTTCGGGACAGGGGTGGGGGAGCAGTACTTC. Translated: CASSFGTGVGEQYF.